This T cell receptor beta chain was sequenced during a study of siplizumab effects on memory and regulatory T cells. Study-wide results and limits: No assignable naive or memory phenotype existed for roughly 75-97% of proliferating CD4+ or CD8+ clones. Suppressive function of proliferating Tregs from siplizumab cultures was not confirmed.

Per germline, CDR1 SGHRS and CDR2 YFSETQ. Trimming removed 5 bases from V and 4 bases from J, with 13 bases in between. This CDR3 spans 14 amino acids. A word on this clone: Its antigen remains unidentified.

Per sample, the assay covered approximately 94,000 TCR templates. Clones were read by immunoSEQ multiplex PCR, and TCRdb kept only the in-frame ones, dropping some. The sample has under 100,000 clones, roughly 94% seen once. The rearrangement joins TRBV5-1 to TRBJ2-1, with D possibly TRBD2 on 6 matching bases. The receptor's source is a human donor in good health. The sequencing input was non-Treg CD4+ T cells sorted from blood. The chain's CDR3 is CASSPRGTYNEQFF. CDR3 coding DNA: TGCGCCAGCAGTCCTCGGGGGACTTACAATGAGCAGTTCTTC. Full variable domain (rest looked up from reference TRBV5-1 and TRBJ2-1): KAGVTQTPRYLIKTRGQQVTLSCSPISGHRSVSWYQQTPGQGLQFLFEYFSETQRNKGNFPGRFSGRQFSNSRSEMNVSTLELGDSALYLCASSPRGTYNEQFFGPGTRLTVL.